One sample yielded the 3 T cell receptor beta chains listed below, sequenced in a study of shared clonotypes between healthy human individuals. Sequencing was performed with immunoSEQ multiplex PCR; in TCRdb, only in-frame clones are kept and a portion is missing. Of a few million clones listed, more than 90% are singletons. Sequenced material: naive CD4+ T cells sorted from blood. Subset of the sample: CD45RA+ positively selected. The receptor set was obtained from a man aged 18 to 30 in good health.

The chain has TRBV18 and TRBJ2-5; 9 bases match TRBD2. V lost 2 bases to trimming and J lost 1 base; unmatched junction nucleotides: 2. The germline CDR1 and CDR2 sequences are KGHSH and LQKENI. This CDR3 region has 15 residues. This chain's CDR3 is CASSPAGLAQETQYF. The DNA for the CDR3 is TGTGCCAGCTCACCAGCGGGACTAGCCCAAGAGACCCAGTACTTC.

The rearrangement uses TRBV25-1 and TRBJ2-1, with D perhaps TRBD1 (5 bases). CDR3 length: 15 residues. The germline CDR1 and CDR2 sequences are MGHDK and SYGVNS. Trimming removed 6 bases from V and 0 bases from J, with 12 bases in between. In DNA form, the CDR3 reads TGTGCCAGCAGCACCCAGGGTAGCTCCTACAATGAGCAGTTCTTC. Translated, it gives CASSTQGSSYNEQFF.

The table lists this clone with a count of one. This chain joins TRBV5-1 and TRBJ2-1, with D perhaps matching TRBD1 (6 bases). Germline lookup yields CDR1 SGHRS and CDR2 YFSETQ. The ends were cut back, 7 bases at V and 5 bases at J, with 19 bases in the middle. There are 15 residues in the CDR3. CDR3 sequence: CASEMGQGINNEQFF. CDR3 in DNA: TGCGCCAGCGAAATGGGCCAGGGGATTAACAATGAGCAGTTCTTC.